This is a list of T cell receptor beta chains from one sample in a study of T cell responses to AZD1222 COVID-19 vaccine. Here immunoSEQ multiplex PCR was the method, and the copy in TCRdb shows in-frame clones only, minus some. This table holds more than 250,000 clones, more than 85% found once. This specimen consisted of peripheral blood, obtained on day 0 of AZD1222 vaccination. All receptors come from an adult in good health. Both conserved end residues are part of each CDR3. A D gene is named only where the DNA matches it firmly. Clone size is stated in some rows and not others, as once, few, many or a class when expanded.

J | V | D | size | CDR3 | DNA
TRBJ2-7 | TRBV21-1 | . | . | CASSKGGRGGHEQYF | TGTGCCAGCAGCAAAGGTGGCAGGGGAGGGCACGAGCAGTACTTC
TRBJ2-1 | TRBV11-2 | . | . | CASSTRLNEQFF | TGTGCCAGCAGCACCAGGCTTAATGAGCAGTTCTTC
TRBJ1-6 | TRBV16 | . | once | CASSLSGTQNSPLHF | TGTGCCAGCAGCCTTTCCGGGACTCAAAATTCACCCCTCCACTTT
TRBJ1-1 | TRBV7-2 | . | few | CASSPRGAPNTEAFF | TGTGCCAGCAGCCCTCGGGGGGCTCCGAACACTGAAGCTTTCTTT
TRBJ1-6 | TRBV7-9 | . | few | CASSLGPGNGSPLHF | TGTGCCAGCAGCTTAGGTCCAGGGAACGGTTCACCCCTCCACTTT
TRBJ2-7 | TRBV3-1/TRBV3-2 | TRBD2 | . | CASSQVGSGGVYEQYF | TGTGCCAGCAGCCAAGTGGGTAGCGGGGGTGTTTACGAGCAGTACTTC
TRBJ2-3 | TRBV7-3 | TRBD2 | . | CASSFFGGGGTDTQYF | TGTGCCAGCAGCTTCTTCGGCGGGGGGGGCACAGATACGCAGTATTTT
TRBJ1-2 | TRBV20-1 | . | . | CSASWLGANYGYTF | TGCAGTGCTAGTTGGCTCGGCGCTAACTATGGCTACACCTTC
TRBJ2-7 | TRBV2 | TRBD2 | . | CASRGFTSGGKYF | TGTGCCAGCAGGGGATTTACTAGCGGGGGAAAGTACTTC
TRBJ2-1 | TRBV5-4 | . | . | CASSRAGASYNEQFF | TGTGCCAGCAGCCGGGCAGGGGCGTCCTACAATGAGCAGTTCTTC
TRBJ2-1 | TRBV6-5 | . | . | CASSYSRKRAGNEQFF | TGTGCCAGCAGTTACTCCCGCAAGAGAGCCGGGAATGAGCAGTTCTTC
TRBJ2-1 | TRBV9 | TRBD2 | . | CASSVLAGGSYNEQFF | TGTGCCAGCAGCGTCTTAGCGGGTGGTTCCTACAATGAGCAGTTCTTC